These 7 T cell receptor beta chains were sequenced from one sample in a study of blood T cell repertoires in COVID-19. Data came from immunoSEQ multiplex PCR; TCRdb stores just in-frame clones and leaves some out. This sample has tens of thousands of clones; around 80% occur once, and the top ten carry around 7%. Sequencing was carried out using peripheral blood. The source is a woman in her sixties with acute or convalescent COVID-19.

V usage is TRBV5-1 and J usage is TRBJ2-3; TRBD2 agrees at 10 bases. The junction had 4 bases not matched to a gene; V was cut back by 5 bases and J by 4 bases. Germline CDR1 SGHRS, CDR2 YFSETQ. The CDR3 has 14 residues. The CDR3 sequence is CASSSSGGADTQYF. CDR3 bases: TGCGCCAGCAGTTCCAGCGGGGGGGCAGATACGCAGTATTTT.

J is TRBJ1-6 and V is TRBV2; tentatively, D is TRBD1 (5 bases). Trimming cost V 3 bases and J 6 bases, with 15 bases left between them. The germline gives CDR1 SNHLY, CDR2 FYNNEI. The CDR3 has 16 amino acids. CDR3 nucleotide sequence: TGTGCCAGCAGTGATTTCAGGCGGGGGTTTAATTCACCCCTCCACTTT. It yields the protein CASSDFRRGFNSPLHF.

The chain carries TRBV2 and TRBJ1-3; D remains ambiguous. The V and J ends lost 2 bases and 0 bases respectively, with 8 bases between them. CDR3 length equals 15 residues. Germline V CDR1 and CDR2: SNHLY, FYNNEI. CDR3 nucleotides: TGTGCCAGCAGTGAAAACAGCCGCTCTGGAAACACCATATATTTT. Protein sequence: CASSENSRSGNTIYF.

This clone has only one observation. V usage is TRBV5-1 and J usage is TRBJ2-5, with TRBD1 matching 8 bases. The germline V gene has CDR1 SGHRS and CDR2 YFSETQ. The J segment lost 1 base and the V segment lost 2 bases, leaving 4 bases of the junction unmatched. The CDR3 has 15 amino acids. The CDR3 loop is CASSLGDRTQETQYF. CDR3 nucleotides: TGCGCCAGCAGCTTAGGGGACAGGACCCAAGAGACCCAGTACTTC.

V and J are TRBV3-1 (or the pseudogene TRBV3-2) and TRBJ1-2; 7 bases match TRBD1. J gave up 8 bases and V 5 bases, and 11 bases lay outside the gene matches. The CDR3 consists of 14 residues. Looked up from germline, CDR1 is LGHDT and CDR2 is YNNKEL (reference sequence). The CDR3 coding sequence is TGTGCCAGCAGCTATCCGGGACAGAATAAAGGCTACACCTTC. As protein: CASSYPGQNKGYTF.

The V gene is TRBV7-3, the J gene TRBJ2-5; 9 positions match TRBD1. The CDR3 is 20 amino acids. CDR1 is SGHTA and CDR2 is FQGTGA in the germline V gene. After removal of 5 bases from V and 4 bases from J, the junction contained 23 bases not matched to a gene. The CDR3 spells CASSLGQGFVGTGLGETQYF. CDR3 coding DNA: TGTGCCAGCAGCCTGGGACAGGGTTTTGTGGGGACAGGGTTAGGAGAGACCCAGTACTTC.

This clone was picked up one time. For the CDR3, the DNA is TGTGCCAGCTCACCACAGGAGGGGACGGGCACAGATACGCAGTATTTT. As protein: CASSPQEGTGTDTQYF. The genes are TRBV18 and TRBJ2-3, with a weak D call TRBD2 (6 bases). The CDR3 consists of 16 residues. Trimming took 1 base from V and 1 from J, leaving 12 bases between them. CDR1 and CDR2 from the germline V gene are KGHSH and LQKENI.